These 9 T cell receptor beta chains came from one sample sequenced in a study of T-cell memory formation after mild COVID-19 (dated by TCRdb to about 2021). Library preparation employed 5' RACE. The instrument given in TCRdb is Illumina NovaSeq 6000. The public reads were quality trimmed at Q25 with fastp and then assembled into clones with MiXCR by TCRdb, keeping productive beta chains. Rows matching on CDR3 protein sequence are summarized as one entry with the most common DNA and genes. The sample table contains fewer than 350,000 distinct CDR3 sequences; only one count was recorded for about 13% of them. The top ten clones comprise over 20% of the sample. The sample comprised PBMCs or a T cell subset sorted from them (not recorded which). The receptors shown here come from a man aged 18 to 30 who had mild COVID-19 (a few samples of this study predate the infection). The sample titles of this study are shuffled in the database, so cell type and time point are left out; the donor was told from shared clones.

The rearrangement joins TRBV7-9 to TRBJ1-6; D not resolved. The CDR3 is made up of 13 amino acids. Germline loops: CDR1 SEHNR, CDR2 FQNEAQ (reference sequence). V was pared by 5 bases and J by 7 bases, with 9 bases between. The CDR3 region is CASSRVVNSPLHF. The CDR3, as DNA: TGTGCCAGCAGCCGAGTGGTGAATTCACCCCTCCACTTT.

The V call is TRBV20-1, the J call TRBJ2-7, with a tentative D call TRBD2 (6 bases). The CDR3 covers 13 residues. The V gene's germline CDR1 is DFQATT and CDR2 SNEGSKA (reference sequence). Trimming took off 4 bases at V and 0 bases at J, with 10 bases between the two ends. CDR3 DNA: TGCAGTGCTATTGGGGGGACCTCCTACGAGCAGTACTTC. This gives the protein CSAIGGTSYEQYF.

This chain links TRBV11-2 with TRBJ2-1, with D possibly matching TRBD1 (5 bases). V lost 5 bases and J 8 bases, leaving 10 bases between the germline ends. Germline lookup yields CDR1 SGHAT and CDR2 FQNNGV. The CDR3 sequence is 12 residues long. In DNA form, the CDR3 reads TGTGCCAGCAGCGTAAGGGGTGATGAGCAGTTCTTC. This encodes CASSVRGDEQFF.

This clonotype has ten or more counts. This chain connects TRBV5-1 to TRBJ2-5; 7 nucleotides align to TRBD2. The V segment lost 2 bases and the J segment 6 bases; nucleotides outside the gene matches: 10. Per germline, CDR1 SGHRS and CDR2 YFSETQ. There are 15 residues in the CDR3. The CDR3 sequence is CASSFWSQSGKTQYF. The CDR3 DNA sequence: TGCGCCAGCAGCTTTTGGAGTCAGAGCGGGAAGACCCAGTACTTC.

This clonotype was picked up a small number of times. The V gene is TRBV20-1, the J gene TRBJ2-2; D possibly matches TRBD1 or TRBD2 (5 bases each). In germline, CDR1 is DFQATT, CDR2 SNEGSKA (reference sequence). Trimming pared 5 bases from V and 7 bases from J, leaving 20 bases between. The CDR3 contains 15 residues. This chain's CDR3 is CSAPAGTSKGGELFF. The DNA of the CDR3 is TGCAGTGCTCCCGCCGGGACCTCAAAGGGCGGGGAGCTGTTTTTT.

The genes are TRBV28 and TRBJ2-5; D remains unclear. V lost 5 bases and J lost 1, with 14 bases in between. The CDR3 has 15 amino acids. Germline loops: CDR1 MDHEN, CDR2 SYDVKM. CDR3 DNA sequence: TGTGCCAGCAGTCTACCGGTGGTAAGCCAAGAGACCCAGTACTTC. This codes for CASSLPVVSQETQYF.

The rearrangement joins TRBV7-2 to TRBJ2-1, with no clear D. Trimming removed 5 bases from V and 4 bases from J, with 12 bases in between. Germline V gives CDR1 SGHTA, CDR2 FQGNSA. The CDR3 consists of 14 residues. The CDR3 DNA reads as TGTGCCAGCAGCCCGCTGCGTTTGTACAATGAGCAGTTCTTC. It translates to CASSPLRLYNEQFF.

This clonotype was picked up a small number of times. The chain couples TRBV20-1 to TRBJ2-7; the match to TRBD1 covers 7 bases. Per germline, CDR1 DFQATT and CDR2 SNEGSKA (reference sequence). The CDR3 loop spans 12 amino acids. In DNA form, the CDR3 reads TGCAGCGCGAGGGACAGCTTATACGAGCAGTACGTC. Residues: CSARDSLYEQYV.

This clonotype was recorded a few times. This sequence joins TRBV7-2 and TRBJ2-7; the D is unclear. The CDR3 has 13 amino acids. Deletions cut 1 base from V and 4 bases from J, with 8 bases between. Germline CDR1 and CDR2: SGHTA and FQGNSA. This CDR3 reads CASSLEHSYEQYV. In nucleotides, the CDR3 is TGTGCCAGCAGCTTAGAACACAGTTACGAGCAGTACGTC.